Presented here are 3 T cell receptor beta chains from one specimen sequenced in a study of human T cells and chemical hapten exposure. The time point: pre-sensitization, week 0. The treatment denotes: therapeutic diphenylcyclopropenone sensitization with weekly scalp DPC. TCRdb recomputed calls from the RACE reads with MiXCR, one row per CDR3 protein. In the table there are 50,000 to 65,000 distinct CDR3 sequences, around 7% of which are singletons. The material sequenced was whole blood, taken in connection with sensitization to the hapten diphenylcyclopropenone (DPC). The receptors originated from a woman aged 25-40 years with alopecia areata. Some clones in this sample may be carry-over from other donors' samples.

This clonotype was picked up many times. The chain joins TRBV20-1 to TRBJ1-1; TRBD1 might be the D (5 bases). The V end lost 0 bases, the J end lost 4 bases, and 15 bases lay between the germline ends. Per germline, CDR1 DFQATT and CDR2 SNEGSKA (reference sequence). The CDR3 contains 15 residues. The CDR3 nucleotides are TGCAGTGCTAGAGAGTCACAATGGGGGGGCACTGAAGCTTTCTTT. Amino acid sequence: CSARESQWGGTEAFF.

In this sample, this clonotype turned up many times. V gene TRBV3-1 combines with J gene TRBJ2-3, with D perhaps matching TRBD2 (6 bases). In germline, CDR1 is LGHDT, CDR2 YNNKEL (reference sequence). The CDR3 totals 13 residues. Deletions cut 6 bases from V and 2 bases from J, with 9 bases between. The CDR3 protein is CASRPDYTDTQYF. CDR3 coding DNA: TGTGCCAGCAGACCGGACTACACAGATACGCAGTATTTT.

Ten or more counts support this clonotype. The chain is built from TRBV12-3 or TRBV12-4 and TRBJ1-2; tentative D call: TRBD1 (5 bases). Trimming took 2 bases from V and 7 from J, leaving 17 bases between them. The CDR3 has 15 amino acids. The CDR3 bases are TGTGCCAGCAGTTTATTGGGGGAAGGGGTATCTGGCTACACCTTC. Its protein is CASSLLGEGVSGYTF.